What follows are 3 T cell receptor beta chains derived from one specimen sequenced in a study of human T cells and chemical hapten exposure. Time point of the sample: patch test 3, about 24 weeks after DPC sensitization. Treatment here: therapeutic diphenylcyclopropenone sensitization with weekly scalp DPC. From the RACE reads, TCRdb called clonotypes with MiXCR, one entry per CDR3 protein. The sample has about 82,000 distinct CDR3 sequences, roughly 13% seen once; the top ten hold 5.7%. Sequenced material: whole blood, taken in connection with sensitization to the hapten diphenylcyclopropenone (DPC). These receptors originate from a woman aged 45-59 years with alopecia areata. Some clones in this sample may be carry-over from other donors' samples.

This sequence joins TRBV27 and TRBJ2-5; D is perhaps TRBD2 (6 bases). The CDR3 covers 13 residues. V was shortened by 6 bases and J by 5 bases, with 13 bases between the two germline ends. Germline loops: CDR1 MNHEY, CDR2 SMNVEV (reference sequence). The CDR3, as DNA: TGTGCCAGCAGGGGCAACCTAGCGGAGACCCAGTACTTC. Translation gives CASRGNLAETQYF.

This clonotype was seen a few times. The rearrangement links TRBV5-1 to TRBJ2-1; 13 bases map to TRBD2. The CDR3 has 17 amino acids. Germline V lookup: CDR1 SGHRS, CDR2 YFSETQ. V gave up 3 bases and J gave up 3 bases; unmatched junction bases: 6. CDR3 residues: CASSYNGLAGVYNEQFF. The CDR3 nucleotides are TGCGCCAGCAGCTACAACGGACTAGCGGGAGTCTACAATGAGCAGTTCTTC.

This chain uses TRBV25-1 with TRBJ2-4; D gene ambiguous. The CDR3 is made up of 14 amino acids. Trimming stripped 3 bases from V and 9 bases from J, with 15 bases between. From germline, CDR1 is MGHDK and CDR2 SYGVNS. The CDR3 is CASSDRVSTAIQYF. DNA of the CDR3: TGTGCCAGCAGTGATAGAGTATCGACGGCCATTCAGTACTTC.